Included here is one T cell receptor (beta chain) sequence, with context. The CDR3 contains 15 residues. From germline, CDR1 is SEHNR and CDR2 FQNEAQ (reference sequence). Trimming took off 2 bases at V and 0 bases at J, with 8 bases between the two ends. The data originate from a study of blood T cell repertoires in COVID-19. Authors' methods: Scientists estimated how many nucleated cells there were by amplifying reference gene primers. TCRdb's copy holds only in-frame clones and misses some; the assay was immunoSEQ multiplex PCR. V, J and clone size are those of that table, while D and trimming were read from the DNA. Among about 190,000 clones, about 85% were seen once, and the ten largest hold around 6.9%. One Seattle source followed patients from active infection through their disease course.

This clonotype was obtained from an elderly man with COVID-19, enrolled during active disease. The sample taken for sequencing was peripheral blood. The V gene is TRBV7-9, the J gene TRBJ2-4, with D possibly matching TRBD2 (5 bases). The CDR3 protein is CASSLNGLAKNIQYF. The DNA of the CDR3 is TGTGCCAGCAGCTTAAACGGACTAGCCAAAAACATTCAGTACTTC.